This is a list of T cell receptor beta chains from one sample in a study of cytomegalovirus exposure and HLA in healthy donors. Sequencing was performed with immunoSEQ multiplex PCR; in TCRdb, only in-frame clones are kept and a portion is missing. The data hold under 200,000 clones, with approximately 71% observed a single time. Sequenced input: PBMCs. These receptors were obtained from a man over 45 in good health and CMV-seronegative. Each CDR3 is given with its conserved first and last residue. D genes are given only for firm matches. Not every row has a clone size; where given, it reads once, few, many or a size class.

>TRBV5-1|NA|TRBD2|TRBJ2-1
TGCGCCAGCAGCCCCCCCAGTGCGGGGGGAAACAATGAGCAGTTCTTC
CASSPPSAGGNNEQFF
>TRBV4-2|NA|NA|TRBJ2-3
TGTGCCAGCAGCCAAGATCGTTTTGTGGGGACTAGCACAGATACGCAGTATTTT
CASSQDRFVGTSTDTQYF
>TRBV28|NA|NA|TRBJ1-2
TGTGCCAGCAGTTTAGGCAGGACTAACTATGGCTACACCTTC
CASSLGRTNYGYTF
>TRBV5-1|NA|NA|TRBJ1-1
TGCGCCAGCAGCCCCGGACAGCCTAACACTGAAGCTTTCTTT
CASSPGQPNTEAFF
>TRBV12-2|few|NA|TRBJ1-1
TGTGCAAGTCGCTCCTTCAGGGATGGAGGTTGGAGGGCGAACACTGAAGCTTTCTTT
CASRSFRDGGWRANTEAFF
>TRBV5-1|NA|NA|TRBJ2-2
TGCGCCAGCAGCTTGAACGGAGGAAGTACCGGGGAGCTGTTTTTT
CASSLNGGSTGELFF
>TRBV29-1|few|NA|TRBJ2-7
TGCAGCGTTGAAGATCCGGACAAGTCCTACGAGCAGTACTTC
CSVEDPDKSYEQYF
>TRBV7-9|NA|NA|TRBJ1-1
TGTGCCAGCAGCCTGGACACTAACACTGAAGCTTTCTTT
CASSLDTNTEAFF
>TRBV5-1|NA|TRBD1|TRBJ1-6
TGCGCCAGCAGCTTGGAATACAGGGGGCAATCACCCCTCCACTTT
CASSLEYRGQSPLHF
>TRBV15|NA|TRBD1|TRBJ1-1
TGTGCCACCAGCAGAGGGGGACAGAGAAACACTGAAGCTTTCTTT
CATSRGGQRNTEAFF
>TRBV2|few|TRBD1|TRBJ1-4
TGTGCCAGCAGTCTCGACAGGGTCTCAACTAATGAAAAACTGTTTTTT
CASSLDRVSTNEKLFF
>TRBV4-1|NA|NA|TRBJ2-6
TGCGCCAGCAGCCCCAGATCTGGGGCCAACGTCCTGACTTTC
CASSPRSGANVLTF
>TRBV4-2|once|NA|TRBJ2-7
TGTGCCAGCAGCCAAGAATCGTCCAGTTCACAGTACTTC
CASSQESSSSQYF
>TRBV12-5|NA|TRBD1|TRBJ2-1
TGTGCTAGTGGTTTTCGGACAGGGGGAAATGAGCAGTTCTTC
CASGFRTGGNEQFF
>TRBV7-9|NA|TRBD1|TRBJ2-7
TGTGCCAGCAGCCCCCAGACAGGGAGCTCCTACGAGCAGTACTTC
CASSPQTGSSYEQYF
>TRBV6-5|NA|NA|TRBJ2-2
TGTGCCAGCAGGTTAAGAGAGCTTGCGGGGGAGCTGTTTTTT
CASRLRELAGELFF
>TRBV7-9|NA|TRBD1|TRBJ2-5
TGTGCCAGCAGCAAAGGGGGCCTCGCCCAAGAGACCCAGTACTTC
CASSKGGLAQETQYF
>TRBV9|NA|TRBD1|TRBJ2-1
TGTGCCAGCAGCGTAGTGGGACAGGGGGCGCGAAATGAGCAGTTCTTC
CASSVVGQGARNEQFF
>TRBV29-1|NA|TRBD1|TRBJ2-7
TGCAGCGTCTCCGGGACAGGACCCTACGAGCAGTACTTC
CSVSGTGPYEQYF
>TRBV19|NA|TRBD2|TRBJ2-1
TGTGCCAGTAGCCGGACTAGCGGGGGCGACCGCGGGGAGTTCTTC
CASSRTSGGDRGEFF
>TRBV5-1|NA|NA|TRBJ1-5
TGCGCCAGCAGCTTGGCGGGGGATAGCAATCAGCCCCAGCATTTT
CASSLAGDSNQPQHF
>TRBV19|NA|NA|TRBJ1-5
TGTGCCAGTAGTATCCTCCCGACAGGTCAGCCCCAGCATTTT
CASSILPTGQPQHF
>TRBV7-8|NA|NA|TRBJ1-5
TGTGCCAGCAGCTTAGTTGGGCAGGGTTTGAGCAATCAGCCCCAGCATTTT
CASSLVGQGLSNQPQHF
>TRBV28|NA|TRBD1|TRBJ1-5
TGTGCCAGCAGTCCGCGGGACAGGGGAAGCATGACTCAGCCCCAGCATTTT
CASSPRDRGSMTQPQHF
>TRBV23-1|few|NA|TRBJ2-5
TGCGCCAGCAGTCAATCACAGGAGGGCCAAGAGACCCAGTACTTC
CASSQSQEGQETQYF
>TRBV19|NA|TRBD1|TRBJ2-5
TGTGCCAGTAGTACGACAGGGGTGGAGACCCAGTACTTC
CASSTTGVETQYF
>TRBV5-4|many|TRBD1|TRBJ1-2
TGTGCCAGCAGCTTGGCGGGTACAGGGGTGAGGGGCTACACCTTC
CASSLAGTGVRGYTF
>TRBV5-1|NA|TRBD1|TRBJ1-1
TGCGCCAGCAGCTTTACAGGGGGAAACACTGAAGCTTTCTTT
CASSFTGGNTEAFF
>TRBV5-1|NA|TRBD2|TRBJ2-7
TGCGCCAGCAGCGACGGACTAGCGGGGGGCCTCTCCTACGAGCAGTACTTC
CASSDGLAGGLSYEQYF
>TRBV7-9|NA|NA|TRBJ1-2
TGTGCCAGCAGCTTACTACAGGGAGCGAACTATGGCTACACCTTC
CASSLLQGANYGYTF
>TRBV5-5|NA|NA|TRBJ1-2
TGTGCCAGCAGCACAGGACAGACCGGCTATGGCTACACCTTC
CASSTGQTGYGYTF
>TRBV6-5|NA|NA|TRBJ1-2
TGTGCCAGCAGTAAGACAGCGCTAGTCTATGGCTACACCTTC
CASSKTALVYGYTF
>TRBV28|few|NA|TRBJ1-2
TGTGCCAGCAGTTTATACAGCGGGAACTATGGCTACACCTTC
CASSLYSGNYGYTF
>TRBV5-8|NA|NA|TRBJ2-3
TGTGCCAGCAGCGGGGGGGCGGGACTCCCCACAGATACGCAGTATTTT
CASSGGAGLPTDTQYF
>TRBV4-3|NA|NA|TRBJ1-1
TGCGCCAGCAGCCAATTAGGGGAACGGGCTGAAGCTTTCTTT
CASSQLGERAEAFF
>TRBV6-4|NA|NA|TRBJ1-2
TGTGCCAGCAGAATAGGGGGGGCCTCCACTAACTATGGCTACACCTTC
CASRIGGASTNYGYTF
>TRBV18|NA|NA|TRBJ1-4
TGTGCCAGCTCACCACAAAGTGGGCAGGAAAAACTGTTTTTT
CASSPQSGQEKLFF
>TRBV27|NA|TRBD1|TRBJ2-7
TGTGCCAGCAGTCTAACCACTCCGGGACAGGGCCCCTACGAGCAGTACTTC
CASSLTTPGQGPYEQYF
>TRBV4-3|few|TRBD1|TRBJ1-1
TGCGCCAGCAGCCAAGCAGGGGGCGTGAACACTGAAGCTTTCTTT
CASSQAGGVNTEAFF
>TRBV28|NA|NA|TRBJ2-7
TGTGCCAGCAGTTCCCCGCCAGGGAACTACGAGCAGTACTTC
CASSSPPGNYEQYF
>TRBV7-2|NA|NA|TRBJ1-5
TGTGCCAGCGGATCCGGGGACTACGTTCAGCCCCAGCATTTT
CASGSGDYVQPQHF
>TRBV28|NA|NA|TRBJ1-2
TGTGCCAGCAGTTTTCAGGGAACCGGCTATGGCTACACCTTC
CASSFQGTGYGYTF
>TRBV7-9|few|NA|TRBJ1-2
TGTGCCAGCAGCTTAGAAGGCAGGGACTACACCTTC
CASSLEGRDYTF
>TRBV9|NA|NA|TRBJ1-2
TGTGCCAGCAGCCTTAGGACTGAGAACTATGGCTACACCTTC
CASSLRTENYGYTF
>TRBV5-1|NA|TRBD2|TRBJ2-5
TGCGCCAGCAGCCGCGGGGGGAGGAAGGAGACCCAGTACTTC
CASSRGGRKETQYF
>TRBV28|few|TRBD1|TRBJ1-3
TGTGCCAGCAGTGCCCGACAGGGTACTACCACCCTTGGAAACACCATATATTTT
CASSARQGTTTLGNTIYF
>TRBV10-3|NA|NA|TRBJ2-7
TGTGCCATCAGTGAGTCGTTGTCAGGGCGAAACGAGCAGTACTTC
CAISESLSGRNEQYF
>TRBV19|NA|NA|TRBJ1-2
TGTGCCAGTATGTCTCACGGTCGTTTGGCTAACTATGGCTACACCTTC
CASMSHGRLANYGYTF
>TRBV6-1|NA|TRBD1|TRBJ2-2
TGTGCCAGCAGACCGGGACAGGGGCTCACCGGGGAGCTGTTTTTT
CASRPGQGLTGELFF
>TRBV28|few|NA|TRBJ1-5
TGTGCCAGCAGTTCCCTAGGGGGTAGCAATCAGCCCCAGCATTTT
CASSSLGGSNQPQHF